The clone carrying this TCR beta chain was picked up many times. An end of the junction differs from the germline gene, which may be a read error. The CDR3 is 15 residues long. Looked up from germline, CDR1 is SGHRS and CDR2 is YFSETQ. This sample is part of a study of regulatory T cells in long-lasting Graves disease. Through Arm-PCR of CDR3 regions and iRepertoire HTBI primers, TCR beta libraries were built. TCRdb ran MiXCR on the multiplex PCR reads and lists one entry per CDR3 protein. The sample yields 200,000 to 250,000 distinct CDR3 sequences, roughly 20% seen once. The time point here: newly diagnosed GD, antithyroid drugs for less than 3 months. RNA from PBMCs was the source of the TCR library. Diagnosing Graves' disease relied on the American Thyroid Association guidelines. The same data also contributed to another study, on T cells in Graves' hyperthyroidism and ophthalmopathy.

The gene calls are TRBV5-1 and TRBJ2-1; 8 nucleotides align to TRBD2. The sample consisted of peripheral blood mononuclear cells (PBMCs), taken at new diagnosis, from a patient treated with antithyroid drugs. This sequence was found in a woman aged 25 to 39 with Graves disease. CDR3 sequence: CASSSVAGSSNEQFF. CDR3 sequence (DNA): TGCGCCAGCAGCTCTGTAGCGGGGTCCTCCAATGAGCAGTTCTTC.